This T cell receptor beta chain is from a study of blood T cell repertoires in COVID-19. Turning to the study itself: Spain, Italy and the United States supplied samples that represented acute and convalescent COVID-19. The analysed material was cDNA or gDNA that came from T cells, B-cell-depleted T cells, or PBMCs.

This clone has just one count. The CDR3 covers 12 residues. Germline V lookup: CDR1 GTSNPN, CDR2 SVGIG (reference sequence). Trimming stripped 0 bases from V and 8 bases from J, with 7 bases between. Per the study methods: The assay estimated nucleated cells by amplifying reference gene primers. Profiled with immunoSEQ multiplex PCR; TCRdb holds only in-frame clones, not every one. The V and J calls and clone size were taken over from that table, and D and trimming were inferred from the DNA. This sample has some 150,000 clones, with roughly 89% found just once. The V gene is TRBV30, the J gene TRBJ1-4; TRBD1 is a possible D gene (5 bases). This receptor was obtained from a woman between 45 and 65 years old with active or convalescent COVID-19. The sample consisted of peripheral blood. The CDR3 DNA is TGTGCCTGGAGTGTGAAGGGGGAAAAACTGTTTTTT. This codes for CAWSVKGEKLFF.